This T cell receptor beta chain is from a study of beta chain features in type 1 diabetes. Turning to the study itself: Regarding age, gender and cell yields, patients proved similar to healthy donors.

The isolated RNA, all of it, was reverse transcribed, so expressed TCRB transcripts were what got sequenced. Repertoires were generated with immunoSEQ multiplex PCR, while TCRdb's copy carries only in-frame clones and drops some. The sample carries 450,000 to 550,000 clones, 30% recorded once. V was clipped by 4 bases and J by 4 bases; unmatched bases: 5. CDR3 length equals 15 residues. CDR1 and CDR2 from the germline V gene are LGHNA and YSLEER. The sequence was collected from a man between 18 and 35 years old in good health. Sequenced input: naive CD4+ T cells from blood. The V gene is TRBV4-3, the J gene TRBJ2-7, with 12 bases matching TRBD2. CDR3 sequence reads: CASSPPTSGSYEQYF. CDR3 nucleotide sequence: TGCGCCAGCAGCCCTCCGACTAGCGGGAGTTACGAGCAGTACTTC.